A single sample gave rise to the 19 T cell receptor beta chains below, sequenced in a study of CD4+ T cells in melanoma. Only in-frame clones appear in the TCRdb table, and some are missing; sequencing was by immunoSEQ multiplex PCR. The sample lists 50,000 to 60,000 clones; roughly two thirds were seen once. Sequenced material: tumor tissue. These receptors were taken from a human donor with melanoma.

The CDR3 is CASSMGVADTQYF. CDR3 nucleotide sequence: TGTGCCAGCAGTATGGGGGTGGCAGATACGCAGTATTTT. The chain is built from TRBV27 and TRBJ2-3; the D call may be TRBD1 or TRBD2 (5 bases each). The CDR3 totals 13 residues. Trimming cost V 5 bases and J 4 bases, with 10 bases left between them. Germline V gene data show CDR1 as MNHEY and CDR2 as SMNVEV (reference sequence).

This clone was seen only a few times. The chain joins TRBV11-2 to TRBJ1-6; D is uncertain. Per the germline V gene, CDR1 is SGHAT and CDR2 is FQNNGV. Trimming removed 5 bases from V and 6 bases from J, with 8 bases in between. The CDR3 is 13 amino acids. Here the CDR3 reads CASSPAPNSPLHF. The DNA of the CDR3 is TGTGCCAGCAGCCCAGCCCCTAATTCACCCCTCCACTTT. The full variable domain, completed using reference TRBV11-2 and TRBJ1-6, is EAGVAQSPRYKIIEKRQSVAFWCNPISGHATLYWYQQILGQGPKLLIQFQNNGVVDDSQLPKDRFSAERLKGVDSTLKIQPAKLEDSAVYLCASSPAPNSPLHFGNGTRLTVT.

This clone came up many times. V and J are TRBV14 and TRBJ2-7; perhaps TRBD1 as D (5 bases). CDR1 and CDR2 from the germline V gene are SGHDN and FVKESK. The CDR3 contains 14 residues. Trimming left V 2 bases short and J 2 bases short, with 10 bases between. The CDR3 loop is CASSQIKGTYEQYF. The CDR3 nucleotides are TGTGCCAGCAGCCAAATTAAGGGGACCTACGAGCAGTACTTC.

V gene TRBV14 combines with J gene TRBJ2-3; TRBD2 is a possible D gene (6 bases). Germline V gene lookup returns CDR1 SGHDN and CDR2 FVKESK. This CDR3 has 17 amino acids. V lost 4 bases to trimming and J lost 0 bases, with 17 bases between them. The CDR3 bases are TGTGCCAGCAGCCCCTACCACCGGGGGACTAGCACAGATACGCAGTATTTT. It yields the protein CASSPYHRGTSTDTQYF.

The CDR3 here is CASRLLAGSEETQYF. The CDR3 DNA reads TGTGCCAGCAGGTTACTAGCGGGGAGTGAAGAGACCCAGTACTTC. The chain is built from TRBV7-8 and TRBJ2-5; 10 bases line up with TRBD2. This CDR3 spans 15 amino acids. The germline V gene has CDR1 SGHVS and CDR2 FQNEAQ. Trimming took 6 bases from V and 3 from J; bases not matched to a gene: 7.

J is TRBJ2-2 and V is TRBV5-5, with TRBD1 matching 7 bases. The ends lost 3 bases at V and 9 bases at J; junction bases unmatched: 8. The CDR3 totals 14 residues. Germline values: CDR1 SGHKS, CDR2 YYEKEE (reference sequence). CDR3 sequence reads: CASSSTGSDRELFF. CDR3 nucleotides: TGTGCCAGCAGCTCGACAGGGTCCGACCGGGAGCTGTTTTTT.

The CDR3 spells CASSSPWGEQYF. CDR3 bases: TGTGCCAGCAGCTCACCGTGGGGCGAGCAGTACTTC. This chain joins TRBV6-6 and TRBJ2-7; unclear D gene. This CDR3 is built from 12 residues. Germline values: CDR1 MNHNY, CDR2 SVGAGI (reference sequence). Trimming left V 6 bases short and J 6 bases short, with 12 bases between.

V is TRBV7-9 and J is TRBJ2-3; 8 positions match TRBD2. This CDR3 contains 17 residues. Germline CDR1 SEHNR, CDR2 FQNEAQ (reference sequence). Losses at the gene ends were 6 bases for V and 0 bases for J; bases not matched to a gene: 11. The CDR3 DNA is TGTGCCAGCAGTTTCCACCTCCTAGCGGGTAGCACAGATACGCAGTATTTT. This gives the protein CASSFHLLAGSTDTQYF.

The CDR3 DNA follows: TGTGCCAGCAGCCAAGAACCTAGCGGGGACAATGAGCAGTTCTTC. This sequence encodes CASSQEPSGDNEQFF. This chain links TRBV4-2 with TRBJ2-1, with 9 bases fitting TRBD2. The V gene's germline CDR1 is LGHNA and CDR2 YNFKEQ. The V gene end was trimmed by 0 bases and the J gene end by 5 bases; junction bases not matched to a gene: 2. The CDR3 extends over 15 amino acids.

The chain joins TRBV5-6 to TRBJ1-1, with no clear D. V was trimmed by 0 bases and J by 6 bases, leaving 15 bases between them. The CDR3 is 15 amino acids. Germline values: CDR1 SGHDT, CDR2 YYEEEE. CDR3 bases: TGTGCCAGCAGCTTGGGGCCGGGCCCATTACCTGAAGCTTTCTTT. Residues: CASSLGPGPLPEAFF.

This clone has just a few counts. The rearrangement uses TRBV28 and TRBJ2-3, with 8 bases fitting TRBD2. J gave up 1 base and V 3 bases, and 3 bases lay outside the gene matches. Germline V gene lookup returns CDR1 MDHEN and CDR2 SYDVKM. The CDR3 is 15 residues long. The CDR3 region has the DNA TGTGCCAGCAGTTTGGCACTAGCGGGCACAGATACGCAGTATTTT. Protein sequence: CASSLALAGTDTQYF.

This clone was seen a few times. The chain combines TRBV5-6 with TRBJ2-2, with 10 bases fitting TRBD1. There are 17 residues in the CDR3. The germline V gene encodes CDR1 SGHDT and CDR2 YYEEEE. With V trimmed by 1 base and J by 4 bases, 7 bases remained unmatched. Written as DNA, the CDR3 is TGTGCCAGCAGCTTGATCGGGACAGGGGAGTCCACCGGGGAGCTGTTTTTT. Translation: CASSLIGTGESTGELFF.

By its share, this clone is medium-sized. The rearrangement links TRBV7-9 to TRBJ1-1; possible D gene TRBD1, 5 bases. Germline V CDR1 and CDR2: SEHNR, FQNEAQ (reference sequence). Trimming took 3 bases from V and 1 from J, leaving 9 bases between them. CDR3 size: 14 residues. DNA of the CDR3: TGTGCCAGCAGCTTGGGACTCTGGAACACTGAAGCTTTCTTT. Protein sequence: CASSLGLWNTEAFF.

V usage is TRBV11-1 and J usage is TRBJ2-5, with D possibly called TRBD1 or TRBD2 (5 bases each). This CDR3 is 15 amino acids long. Germline V gives CDR1 SGHAT, CDR2 FQDESV (reference sequence). Trimming left V 1 base short and J 1 base short, with 10 bases between. In DNA, the CDR3 is TGTGCCAGCAGCTTAGGGGGACCGACCCAAGAGACCCAGTACTTC. It encodes CASSLGGPTQETQYF.

A few counts support this clone. The DNA of the CDR3 is TGCAGCGTTGTGGGACAGGGAACTAACTATGGCTACACCTTC. Translating gives CSVVGQGTNYGYTF. The genes are TRBV29-1 and TRBJ1-2; 9 bases are a match to TRBD1. V dropped 4 bases and J dropped 0; count of bases not matched to a gene: 3. This CDR3 has 14 residues. Germline V gene sequence: CDR1 SQVTM, CDR2 ANQGSEA.

In this sample, this clone turned up a few times. The V gene is TRBV27, the J gene TRBJ1-3; D call uncertain. The germline CDR1 and CDR2 sequences are MNHEY and SMNVEV (reference sequence). There are 17 residues in the CDR3. V was trimmed by 2 bases and J by 0 bases, leaving 14 bases between them. CDR3 sequence: CASSLTRDTYSGNTIYF. CDR3 coding DNA: TGTGCCAGCAGTTTAACCAGAGACACCTACTCTGGAAACACCATATATTTT.

This chain uses TRBV6-1 with TRBJ1-2; no reliable D call. From germline, CDR1 is MNHNS and CDR2 SASEGT. The CDR3 has 13 amino acids. The V end was cut by 2 bases, the J end by 4 bases, with 8 bases between. The CDR3 is CASSEMAAYGYTF. The DNA for the CDR3 is TGTGCCAGCAGTGAAATGGCAGCCTATGGCTACACCTTC.

V usage is TRBV6-5 and J usage is TRBJ2-7, with D tentatively TRBD1 (5 bases). Germline V gene lookup returns CDR1 MNHEY and CDR2 SVGAGI. The CDR3 sequence is 14 residues long. V dropped 5 bases and J dropped 2 bases, with 13 bases sitting between them. Here the CDR3 reads CASSPGFGAYEQYF. The CDR3, as DNA: TGTGCCAGCAGTCCAGGGTTTGGAGCCTACGAGCAGTACTTC.

The CDR3 DNA sequence: TGTGCCAGCAGTTACCACGTGACCGAAAGCTCCTACGAGCAGTACTTC. The encoded protein is CASSYHVTESSYEQYF. V gene TRBV6-5 combines with J gene TRBJ2-7; D gene unclear. V was trimmed by 2 bases and J by 0 bases, leaving 14 bases between them. The germline V gene has CDR1 MNHEY and CDR2 SVGAGI. The CDR3 has 16 residues.